The rows below give T cell receptor beta chains drawn from one sample of a study of blood T cell repertoires in COVID-19. Clones were read by immunoSEQ multiplex PCR, and TCRdb kept only the in-frame ones, dropping some. The profile shows around 250,000 clones, roughly 90% of them singletons. Material for sequencing was peripheral blood. These receptor sequences come from a human donor in a cohort sampled during active COVID-19. CDR3s include the opening cysteine and the closing phenylalanine or tryptophan. The order of the fields is CDR3 DNA, CDR3 protein, clone size, D gene, J gene, V gene. The D gene is left open where the match is weak. Size values are once, few and many counts, or a class for expanded clones, and some rows have none.

TGTGCCAGCAGCTTGGGACTAGCGGCCACAGATACGCAGTATTTT,CASSLGLAATDTQYF,.,TRBD2,TRBJ2-3,TRBV7-2
TGTGCCAGCAGCCCATCCCCAGATACGCAGTATTTT,CASSPSPDTQYF,.,.,TRBJ2-3,TRBV7-9
TGTGCCAGCAGCTCAGGACGACAGGCTTCTAACTATGGCTACACCTTC,CASSSGRQASNYGYTF,once,.,TRBJ1-2,TRBV11-1
TGCGCCAGCAGCTTGGAGGGAGGGTACGCTGAAGCTTTCTTT,CASSLEGGYAEAFF,many,.,TRBJ1-1,TRBV5-1
TGCGCCAGCAGCCAAGATCACCCTCCGTCGCGGGGCTATGGCTACACCTTC,CASSQDHPPSRGYGYTF,.,.,TRBJ1-2,TRBV4-3
TGCGCCAGCAGCCTAGGACGGGGTGAGCAGTTCTTC,CASSLGRGEQFF,.,.,TRBJ2-1,TRBV5-1
TGTGCCTGGAGTGGCGGGAGGAGCTCCTACGAGCAGTACTTC,CAWSGGRSSYEQYF,.,TRBD2,TRBJ2-7,TRBV30
TGTGCCAGCAGCCAAGATTATCCCGAGCAGTACTTC,CASSQDYPEQYF,.,.,TRBJ2-7,TRBV3-1/TRBV3-2
TGTGCCAGCAGCCCTCGGACTAGCGGGAGAACAGATACGCAGTATTTT,CASSPRTSGRTDTQYF,.,TRBD2,TRBJ2-3,TRBV7-9
TGTGCCAGCCTTGGGGGGGATGGCTACACCTTC,CASLGGDGYTF,.,.,TRBJ1-2,TRBV19
TGTGCCAGCAGCTTAGGACAGGGGGCGGGAGAGACCCAGTACTTC,CASSLGQGAGETQYF,.,TRBD1,TRBJ2-5,TRBV5-4
TGCGCCAGCAGCTTAATGGGCAGACAAGAGACCCAGTACTTC,CASSLMGRQETQYF,.,.,TRBJ2-5,TRBV5-1
TGCGCCAGCAGTCATCGGGCGGGGACTAGCACAGATACGCAGTATTTT,CASSHRAGTSTDTQYF,.,.,TRBJ2-3,TRBV5-1
TGTGCCAGCAGCCTCGAGTGGCGGGAGCTTGGCGAGCAGTACTTC,CASSLEWRELGEQYF,once,TRBD2,TRBJ2-7,TRBV11-2
TGTGCCAGTAGGACGACAGGGGTGAACACTGAAGCTTTCTTT,CASRTTGVNTEAFF,once,TRBD1,TRBJ1-1,TRBV19
TGCGCCAGCAGCCAAGTCCCAGGGATTAGGGAGACCCAGTACTTC,CASSQVPGIRETQYF,.,.,TRBJ2-5,TRBV4-1
TGTGCCAGCAGCTCCCACAGGGGACCTGGGGCCAACGTCCTGACTTTC,CASSSHRGPGANVLTF,.,TRBD1,TRBJ2-6,TRBV7-9
TGTGCCAGCAGCTCCGGGACAGGGGGCCCCTACGAGCAGTACTTC,CASSSGTGGPYEQYF,.,TRBD1,TRBJ2-7,TRBV5-6
TGTGCCAGCAGACCTGGACTAGCGGGACCAGATACGCAGTATTTT,CASRPGLAGPDTQYF,.,TRBD2,TRBJ2-3,TRBV7-9
TGTGCCAGCTCACCACCGAGTCCGCCCTACGAGCAGTACTTC,CASSPPSPPYEQYF,once,.,TRBJ2-7,TRBV18
TGTGCCACCAGTGATGCGGGGGGTGACACTGAAGCTTTCTTT,CATSDAGGDTEAFF,.,.,TRBJ1-1,TRBV24-1
TGTGCCAGCAGCTTATGGGGGCCCCTGGAAGCTTTCTTT,CASSLWGPLEAFF,.,.,TRBJ1-1,TRBV7-2
TGTGCCAGCAGCCCAGGGTTGTTTGGCGAGCAGTTCTTC,CASSPGLFGEQFF,.,.,TRBJ2-1,TRBV12-3/TRBV12-4
TGTGCCAGTAGGACGGGGGCAGGGGGCACTGAAGCTTTCTTT,CASRTGAGGTEAFF,.,TRBD1,TRBJ1-1,TRBV19
TGTGCCAGCAGTTTGGATGGGGCCCAGCACCACACCTTC,CASSLDGAQHHTF,.,.,TRBJ1-2,TRBV28
TGTGCCAGCAGCGTAGGGACAGGGAATTCACCCCTCCACTTT,CASSVGTGNSPLHF,many,TRBD1,TRBJ1-6,TRBV9
TGTGCCAGCAGTTATTGGCGGGGGGATGGCTACACCTTC,CASSYWRGDGYTF,.,.,TRBJ1-2,TRBV12-3/TRBV12-4
TGTGCCAGTAGTTCAAGGGGAATAAGCGCTTTCTTT,CASSSRGISAFF,.,.,TRBJ1-1,TRBV19
TGTGCCAGCAGTTCGACAGGGGGGGGCACTGAAGCTTTCTTT,CASSSTGGGTEAFF,.,TRBD1,TRBJ1-1,TRBV6-5
TGTGCCAGCAGTTACGCAGTCCCACCCCTCCACTTT,CASSYAVPPLHF,.,.,TRBJ1-6,TRBV6-2/TRBV6-3
TGTGCCAGCAGCTGGGCCGCAGTGGAAAAACTGTTTTTT,CASSWAAVEKLFF,.,.,TRBJ1-4,TRBV5-6
TGTGCCAGCAGCTTTGAACCCGGGACAGGGTACACTGAAGCTTTCTTT,CASSFEPGTGYTEAFF,.,TRBD1,TRBJ1-1,TRBV5-4
TGCGCCAGCAGCGAGACACAGGGTAGGGCTGAAGCTTTCTTT,CASSETQGRAEAFF,few,.,TRBJ1-1,TRBV5-1
TGTGCCTCCGGCCAGGCGGGGTCCTACGAGCAGTACTTC,CASGQAGSYEQYF,.,.,TRBJ2-7,TRBV10-3
TGTGCCACGGGGGGTGGGACAGGTGGACACTACGAGCAGTACTTC,CATGGGTGGHYEQYF,.,TRBD1,TRBJ2-7,TRBV24-1
TGTGCCAACGCGGCGTCCCCAAGCGCCGAGCAGTACTTC,CANAASPSAEQYF,.,.,TRBJ2-7,TRBV10-3
TGTGCCAGCAGCCTAAGGACAGGGGTAGCCAAAAACATTCAGTACTTC,CASSLRTGVAKNIQYF,.,TRBD1,TRBJ2-4,TRBV3-1/TRBV3-2
TGTGCCAGCAGCTTATATCTCGCGCGGAACACCATATATTTT,CASSLYLARNTIYF,.,.,TRBJ1-3,TRBV7-2
TGTGCCAGCAGTCTGGCGGGACAGGGGGCAAACGAGCAGTACTTC,CASSLAGQGANEQYF,.,TRBD1,TRBJ2-7,TRBV7-8
TGCGCCAGCAGCTATAAACCGACAGACGAAGCTTTCTTT,CASSYKPTDEAFF,.,.,TRBJ1-1,TRBV5-1
TGTGCCAGCAGCCAGACAGATGAAGCTTTCTTT,CASSQTDEAFF,.,.,TRBJ1-1,TRBV3-1/TRBV3-2
TGTGCCAGCAGTTATGAGCGGGGGAGCGTCGCTCACTACGAGCAGTACTTC,CASSYERGSVAHYEQYF,.,TRBD2,TRBJ2-7,TRBV6-2/TRBV6-3
TGTGCCAGTAGTACCGGGGTGGGATTCACTGAAGCTTTCTTT,CASSTGVGFTEAFF,few,.,TRBJ1-1,TRBV19
TGTGCCAGCAGCTTCACGGGGGGCCTTAGAGGAAACACCATATATTTT,CASSFTGGLRGNTIYF,.,.,TRBJ1-3,TRBV7-6
TGCGCCAGCAGCCTCTCTATTGGTAGACAAGAGACCCAGTACTTC,CASSLSIGRQETQYF,.,.,TRBJ2-5,TRBV4-3
TGTGCCAGCAGTTACTCAGCGCGAGAGGTTGCGGAGCAGTACTTC,CASSYSAREVAEQYF,.,.,TRBJ2-7,TRBV6-2/TRBV6-3
TGTGCCAGCAGTTGGGGGGACAGGTCTTTGACTGGCTACACCTTC,CASSWGDRSLTGYTF,.,TRBD1,TRBJ1-2,TRBV6-2/TRBV6-3
TGTGCCATCGCGGCAGGGCACTCCTACGAGCAGTACTTC,CAIAAGHSYEQYF,.,.,TRBJ2-7,TRBV10-3
TGCGCCAGCAGCCCGGGACAGGGAATCTATGGCTACACCTTC,CASSPGQGIYGYTF,.,TRBD1,TRBJ1-2,TRBV4-3
TGTGCCAGCAGCCCCCATAGGGACAGAGACTACGAGCAGTACTTC,CASSPHRDRDYEQYF,.,TRBD1,TRBJ2-7,TRBV7-2
TGTGCCATTCCCCGGGACAGGGATCTACATGGCTACACCTTC,CAIPRDRDLHGYTF,.,TRBD1,TRBJ1-2,TRBV10-3
TGTGCCAGCAGTTACTCGAGCAGGGAAAACATTCAGTACTTC,CASSYSSRENIQYF,.,.,TRBJ2-4,TRBV6-5
TGTGCCAGCAGTTACCTTACAGGGGCGGGGGCCAACGTCCTGACTTTC,CASSYLTGAGANVLTF,.,TRBD1,TRBJ2-6,TRBV6-2/TRBV6-3